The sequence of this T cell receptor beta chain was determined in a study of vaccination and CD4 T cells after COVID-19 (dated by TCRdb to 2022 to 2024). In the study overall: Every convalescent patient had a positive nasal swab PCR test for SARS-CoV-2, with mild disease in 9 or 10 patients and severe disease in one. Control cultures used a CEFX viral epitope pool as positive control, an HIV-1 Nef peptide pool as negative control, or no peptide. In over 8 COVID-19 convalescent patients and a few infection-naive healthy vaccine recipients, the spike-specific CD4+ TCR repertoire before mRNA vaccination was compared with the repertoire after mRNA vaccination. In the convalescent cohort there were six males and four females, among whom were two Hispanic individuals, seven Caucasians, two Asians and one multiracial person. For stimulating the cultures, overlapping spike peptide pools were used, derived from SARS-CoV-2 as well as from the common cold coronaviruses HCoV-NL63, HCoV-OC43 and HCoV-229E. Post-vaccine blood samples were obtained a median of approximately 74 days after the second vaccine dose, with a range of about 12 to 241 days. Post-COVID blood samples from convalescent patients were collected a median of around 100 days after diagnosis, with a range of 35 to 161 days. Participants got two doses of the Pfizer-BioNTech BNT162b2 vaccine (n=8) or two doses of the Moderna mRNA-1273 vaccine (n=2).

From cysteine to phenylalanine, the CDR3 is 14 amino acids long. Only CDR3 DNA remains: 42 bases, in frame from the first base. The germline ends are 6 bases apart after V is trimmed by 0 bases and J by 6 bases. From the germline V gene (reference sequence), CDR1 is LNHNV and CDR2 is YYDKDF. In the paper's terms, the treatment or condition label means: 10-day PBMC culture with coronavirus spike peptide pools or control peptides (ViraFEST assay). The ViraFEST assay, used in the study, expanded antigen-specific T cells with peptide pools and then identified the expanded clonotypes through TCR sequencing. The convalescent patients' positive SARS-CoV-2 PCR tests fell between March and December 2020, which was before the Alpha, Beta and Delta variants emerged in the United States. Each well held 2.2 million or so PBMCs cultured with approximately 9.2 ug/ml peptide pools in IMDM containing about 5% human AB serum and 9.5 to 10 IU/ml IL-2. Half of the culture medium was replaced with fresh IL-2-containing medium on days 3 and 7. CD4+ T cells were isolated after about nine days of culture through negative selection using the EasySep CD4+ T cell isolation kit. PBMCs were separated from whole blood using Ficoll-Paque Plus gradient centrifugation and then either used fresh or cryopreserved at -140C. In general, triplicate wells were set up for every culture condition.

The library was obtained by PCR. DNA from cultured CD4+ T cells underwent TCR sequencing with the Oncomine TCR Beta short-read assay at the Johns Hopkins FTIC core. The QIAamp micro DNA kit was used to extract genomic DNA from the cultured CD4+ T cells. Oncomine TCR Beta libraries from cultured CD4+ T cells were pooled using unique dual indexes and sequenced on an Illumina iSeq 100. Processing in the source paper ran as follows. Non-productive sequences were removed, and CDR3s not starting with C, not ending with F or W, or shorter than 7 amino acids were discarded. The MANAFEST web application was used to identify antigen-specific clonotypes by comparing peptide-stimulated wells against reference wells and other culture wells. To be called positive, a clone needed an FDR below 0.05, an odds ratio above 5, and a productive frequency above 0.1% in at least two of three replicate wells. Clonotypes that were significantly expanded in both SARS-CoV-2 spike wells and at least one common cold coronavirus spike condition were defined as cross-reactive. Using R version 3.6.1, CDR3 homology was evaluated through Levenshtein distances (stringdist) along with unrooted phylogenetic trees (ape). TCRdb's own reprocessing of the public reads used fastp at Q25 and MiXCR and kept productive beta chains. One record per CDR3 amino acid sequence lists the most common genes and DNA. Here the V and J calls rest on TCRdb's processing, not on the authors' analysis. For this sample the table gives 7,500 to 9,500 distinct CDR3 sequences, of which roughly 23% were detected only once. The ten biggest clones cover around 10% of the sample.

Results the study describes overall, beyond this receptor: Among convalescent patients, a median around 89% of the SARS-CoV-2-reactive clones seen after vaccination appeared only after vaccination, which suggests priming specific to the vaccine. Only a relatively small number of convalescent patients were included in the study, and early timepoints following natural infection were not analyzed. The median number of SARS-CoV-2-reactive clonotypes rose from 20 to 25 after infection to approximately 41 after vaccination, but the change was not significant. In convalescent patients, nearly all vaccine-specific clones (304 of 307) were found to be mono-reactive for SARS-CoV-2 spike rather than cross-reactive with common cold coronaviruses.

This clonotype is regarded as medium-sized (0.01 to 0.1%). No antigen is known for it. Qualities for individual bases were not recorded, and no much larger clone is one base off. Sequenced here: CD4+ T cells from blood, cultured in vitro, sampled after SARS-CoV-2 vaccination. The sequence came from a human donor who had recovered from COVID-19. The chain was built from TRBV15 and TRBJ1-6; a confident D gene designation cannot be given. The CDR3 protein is CATSRDSPNSPLHF. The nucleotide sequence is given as TGTGCCACCAGCAGAGATAGTCCTAATTCACCCCTCCACTTT.